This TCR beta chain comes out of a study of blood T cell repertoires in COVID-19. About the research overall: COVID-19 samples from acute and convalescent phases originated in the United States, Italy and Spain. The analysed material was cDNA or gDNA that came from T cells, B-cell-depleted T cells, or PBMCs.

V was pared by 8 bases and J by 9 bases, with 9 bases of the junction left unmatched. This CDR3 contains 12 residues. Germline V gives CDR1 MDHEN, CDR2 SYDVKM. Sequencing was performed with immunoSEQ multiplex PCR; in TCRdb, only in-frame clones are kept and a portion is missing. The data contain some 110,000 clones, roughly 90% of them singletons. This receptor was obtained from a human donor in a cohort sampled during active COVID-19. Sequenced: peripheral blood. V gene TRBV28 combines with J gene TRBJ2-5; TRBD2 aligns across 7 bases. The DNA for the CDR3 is TGTGCCAGCTGGGAGGGAATTGGTTCCCAGTACTTC. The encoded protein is CASWEGIGSQYF.